The T cell receptor (beta chain) described here comes from a study of CD8 T cells in Susac syndrome. CDR3 length: 13 residues. The V gene's germline CDR1 is ENHRY and CDR2 SYGVKD. Trimming pared 7 bases from V and 3 bases from J, leaving 13 bases between. RNA amounts of about 0.5 to 1 ug underwent reverse transcription with random hexamers. TCRdb reprocessed the immunoSEQ multiplex PCR reads via MiXCR and lists one record per CDR3 protein. The sample lists tens of thousands of distinct CDR3 sequences; 93% were seen once. Sequencing was carried out using CD4+ T cells from PBMCs. The clonotype originates from a human donor with Susac syndrome. This chain links TRBV10-3 with TRBJ2-7; a weak D match, TRBD2 (6 bases). The CDR3 reads CAIKGTPGYEQYF. The CDR3 bases are TGTGCCATCAAGGGGACTCCGGGCTACGAGCAGTACTTC.